Presented here are 31 T cell receptor beta chains from one specimen sequenced in a study of shared clonotypes between healthy human individuals (TCRdb year 2020). Receptor amplification or capture employed the immunoSEQ multiplex PCR assay. TCRdb limited this immuneACCESS table to in-frame rearrangements with V and J called. A share of clones is missing; checked studies link under half to unresolved V genes, and the rest is unexplained. This sample gives over a million clones in total; roughly 96% of them show up just once. In total, the top ten clones hold approximately 1.1% of the sample. Material for sequencing was naive CD4+ T cells sorted from blood. Per the publication, the cell subset or site label means: CD45RA+ positively selected. The receptor set was obtained from a man aged 30 to 45 in good health.

V and J are TRBV30 and TRBJ2-1; either TRBD1 or TRBD2 may fit D (5 bases each). This CDR3 has 11 residues. The germline V and J ends were trimmed by 1 base and 9 bases, with 7 bases remaining between them. Looked up from germline, CDR1 is GTSNPN and CDR2 is SVGIG (reference sequence). The CDR3 loop reads CAWSGDGEQFF. CDR3 nucleotide sequence: TGTGCCTGGAGTGGGGACGGTGAGCAGTTCTTC. The full variable domain, completed using reference TRBV30 and TRBJ2-1, is SQTIHQWPATLVQPVGSPLSLECTVEGTSNPNLYWYRQAAGRGLQLLFYSVGIGQISSEVPQNLSASRPQDRQFILSSKKLLLSDSGFYLCAWSGDGEQFFGPGTRLTVL.

In regard to this clone: Distinct nucleotide sequences in the sample also encode this CDR3. The rearrangement joins TRBV11-2 to TRBJ2-1; 11 bases match TRBD2. The V gene end was trimmed by 3 bases and the J gene end by 4 bases; junction bases not matched to a gene: 5. From germline, CDR1 is SGHAT and CDR2 FQNNGV. CDR3 size: 16 residues. CDR3 DNA: TGTGCCAGCAGCTTTGGGACTAGCGGATCGTACAATGAGCAGTTCTTC. Amino acid sequence: CASSFGTSGSYNEQFF.

V gene TRBV20-1 combines with J gene TRBJ1-1; no clear D gene. This CDR3 has 11 residues. Trimming removed 8 bases at V and 0 bases at J, with 7 bases between. The germline V gene has CDR1 DFQATT and CDR2 SNEGSKA (reference sequence). CDR3 sequence: CSTKVNTEAFF. The CDR3 DNA sequence: TGCAGTACAAAAGTGAACACTGAAGCTTTCTTT.

CDR3 sequence: CASSFGGTGVNNEQFF. CDR3 DNA: TGTGCCAGCAGCTTCGGCGGGACAGGGGTAAACAATGAGCAGTTCTTC. The rearrangement uses TRBV5-5 and TRBJ2-1; 10 bases align to TRBD1. The CDR3 is 16 residues long. Losses at the gene ends were 2 bases for V and 5 bases for J; bases not matched to a gene: 7. CDR1 is SGHKS, CDR2 YYEKEE, per germline (reference sequence).

The gene calls are TRBV19 and TRBJ2-3; 12 bases are a match to TRBD2. Germline assignment: CDR1 LNHDA and CDR2 SQIVND (reference sequence). V lost 6 bases to trimming and J lost 0 bases; unmatched junction nucleotides: 4. CDR3 length: 16 amino acids. CDR3 in amino acids: CASSRLAGASTDTQYF. Here the CDR3 DNA reads TGTGCCAGTAGCAGACTAGCGGGAGCTAGCACAGATACGCAGTATTTT.

The chain employs TRBV5-1 and TRBJ2-1, with D unresolved. The CDR3 contains 18 residues. Germline assignment: CDR1 SGHRS and CDR2 YFSETQ. V gave up 0 bases and J gave up 5 bases, with 21 bases separating them. CDR3 amino acids: CASSLAVLVTSRHNEQFF. CDR3 DNA: TGCGCCAGCAGCTTGGCGGTCTTGGTGACGAGTCGGCACAATGAGCAGTTCTTC.

The CDR3 protein is CASSLLPSRRTDTQYF. The DNA for the CDR3 is TGTGCCAGCAGCTTATTGCCCAGCAGACGCACAGATACGCAGTATTTT. This rearrangement joins TRBV5-6 to TRBJ2-3; no reliable D call. CDR1 SGHDT and CDR2 YYEEEE come from the germline V gene. CDR3 size: 16 residues. Deletions cut 2 bases from V and 1 base from J, with 14 bases between.

As regards this clone: This specimen includes other DNA sequences encoding the same CDR3. The chain combines TRBV7-9 with TRBJ2-1, with D possibly matching TRBD2 (5 bases). V lost 1 base and J lost 7, with 8 bases in between. The germline V gene encodes CDR1 SEHNR and CDR2 FQNEAQ (reference sequence). The CDR3 has 13 residues. The CDR3 protein is CASSLVGGNEQFF. The CDR3 nucleotides read TGTGCCAGCAGCTTAGTAGGCGGGAATGAGCAGTTCTTC.

This clone was picked up a small number of times. Written as DNA, the CDR3 is TGTGCCACCAGCAGAATCGGCTATGGCTACACCTTC. Residues: CATSRIGYGYTF. The gene calls are TRBV15 and TRBJ1-2; D is undetermined. Trimming removed 2 bases from V and 4 bases from J, with 5 bases in between. Germline V gene data show CDR1 as LNHNV and CDR2 as YYDKDF (reference sequence). This CDR3 contains 12 residues.

The gene calls are TRBV6-6 and TRBJ2-2; D perhaps matches TRBD1 (5 bases). CDR1 and CDR2 from the germline V gene are MNHNY and SVGAGI (reference sequence). The CDR3 totals 14 residues. V was cut by 8 bases and J by 1 base, with 11 bases left in between. The CDR3 is CASLRRVNTGELFF. The CDR3 coding sequence is TGTGCCAGCCTACGCAGGGTGAACACCGGGGAGCTGTTTTTT.

The chain employs TRBV4-2 and TRBJ2-6; tentatively, D is TRBD1 (6 bases). CDR3 length: 17 amino acids. Per the germline V gene, CDR1 is LGHNA and CDR2 is YNFKEQ. V was pared by 5 bases and J by 0 bases, with 14 bases between. DNA of the CDR3: TGTGCCAGCAGCAAAGGGGGAAGGGTCTCTGGGGCCAACGTCCTGACTTTC. It codes for CASSKGGRVSGANVLTF.

The chain employs TRBV2 and TRBJ1-1; 8 bases agree with TRBD1. The germline gives CDR1 SNHLY, CDR2 FYNNEI. The CDR3 is made up of 12 amino acids. The V and J ends lost 6 bases and 10 bases, in that order; junction bases with no gene match: 7. The CDR3 sequence is CASRTDRARAFF. The CDR3 coding sequence is TGTGCCAGCAGGACGGACAGGGCTCGAGCTTTCTTT.

V and J are TRBV27 and TRBJ1-4; tentative D call: TRBD1 (5 bases). The germline CDR1 and CDR2 sequences are MNHEY and SMNVEV (reference sequence). The CDR3 runs 16 residues. V lost 5 bases and J lost 8, with 21 bases in between. This chain's CDR3 is CASSPIGPLRDEKLFF. The CDR3, as DNA: TGTGCCAGCAGTCCTATAGGTCCTCTAAGGGACGAAAAACTGTTTTTT.

V is TRBV10-3 and J is TRBJ1-5; 12 bases map to TRBD1. The junction had 14 bases not matched to a gene; V was cut back by 3 bases and J by 5 bases. Germline V gives CDR1 ENHRY, CDR2 SYGVKD. This CDR3 has 19 residues. CDR3 loop: CAISDPGTGGGVFYQPQHF. CDR3 nucleotide sequence: TGTGCCATCAGTGACCCTGGGACAGGGGGCGGAGTATTCTATCAGCCCCAGCATTTT.

The chain joins TRBV5-1 to TRBJ1-2; tentatively, D is TRBD1 (5 bases). Per germline, CDR1 SGHRS and CDR2 YFSETQ. The CDR3 extends over 13 amino acids. Deletions cut 0 bases from V and 7 bases from J, with 10 bases between. The CDR3 sequence is CASSLEGWSGYTF. CDR3 nucleotides: TGCGCCAGCAGCTTGGAGGGGTGGAGTGGCTACACCTTC.

The chain carries TRBV10-3 and TRBJ2-7, with a weak D call TRBD1 (5 bases). In germline, CDR1 is ENHRY, CDR2 SYGVKD. V lost 1 base and J 5 bases, leaving 18 bases between the germline ends. This CDR3 contains 16 residues. The CDR3 DNA reads TGTGCCATCAGTGAGTTTTTCGGACAAGGGCCCCACGAGCAGTACTTC. It codes for CAISEFFGQGPHEQYF.

The J gene is TRBJ2-5, the V gene TRBV7-9, with TRBD1 matching over 8 bases. CDR3 length: 15 residues. CDR1 and CDR2 (germline): SEHNR, FQNEAQ (reference sequence). J lost 2 bases, V lost 4 bases, and 6 bases had no gene match. The CDR3 nucleotides are TGTGCCAGCAGCTACAGACAGGGGCCGCAAGAGACCCAGTACTTC. Its protein is CASSYRQGPQETQYF.

The chain uses TRBV5-1 and TRBJ1-4, with no clear D. V dropped 0 bases and J dropped 3 bases, with 3 bases sitting between them. The CDR3 covers 13 residues. Germline V gives CDR1 SGHRS, CDR2 YFSETQ. CDR3 nucleotide sequence: TGCGCCAGCAGCTTGGATTCTAATGAAAAACTGTTTTTT. Its protein product is CASSLDSNEKLFF.

The chain joins TRBV9 to TRBJ2-3; D might be TRBD1 (5 bases). Germline loops: CDR1 SGDLS, CDR2 YYNGEE. This CDR3 spans 18 amino acids. V lost 2 bases, J lost 6 bases, and 25 bases lay in between. The CDR3 nucleotides are TGTGCCAGCAGCGTCACGCCAGAGGTGGGGCTCTCTAGGGATACGCAGTATTTT. Encoded protein: CASSVTPEVGLSRDTQYF.

This clone was seen only once. Other DNA sequences in this sample translate to the same CDR3. V and J are TRBV18 and TRBJ2-7, with unresolved D. V lost 3 bases and J lost 4, with 13 bases in between. The germline gives CDR1 KGHSH, CDR2 LQKENI. The CDR3 is 14 residues long. DNA for the CDR3: TGTGCCAGCTCACCGGGCCAGGAACCGTACGAGCAGTACTTC. Its translation: CASSPGQEPYEQYF.

The V and J genes are TRBV6-4 and TRBJ1-1; D is unresolved. Germline assignment: CDR1 MRHNA and CDR2 SNTAGT. The CDR3 covers 12 residues. V was trimmed by 6 bases and J by 8 bases, leaving 13 bases between them. The CDR3 sequence: CASSDPPGEAFF. The CDR3 DNA sequence: TGTGCCAGCAGCGACCCCCCCGGGGAAGCTTTCTTT.

This sequence joins TRBV5-5 and TRBJ2-7; 8 nucleotides agree with TRBD2. The V segment lost 7 bases and the J segment 2 bases; nucleotides outside the gene matches: 5. CDR3 length: 13 amino acids. Germline V gives CDR1 SGHKS, CDR2 YYEKEE (reference sequence). DNA for the CDR3: TGTGCCAGCCAGCGGGGGAGAACCTACGAGCAGTACTTC. Translated, it gives CASQRGRTYEQYF.

This chain joins TRBV2 and TRBJ2-5; D may be TRBD1 or TRBD2 (5 bases each). The CDR3 consists of 11 residues. Trimming removed 7 bases at V and 5 bases at J, with 8 bases between. The V gene's germline CDR1 is SNHLY and CDR2 FYNNEI. In nucleotides, the CDR3 is TGTGCCAGCACGGGGCGGGAGACCCAGTACTTC. Its protein product is CASTGRETQYF.

The chain carries TRBV5-4 and TRBJ2-2; D may be TRBD1 or TRBD2 (5 bases each). Germline CDR1 and CDR2: SGHNT and YYREEE (reference sequence). Trimming cost V 5 bases and J 5 bases, with 10 bases left between them. The CDR3 is made up of 13 amino acids. In DNA form, the CDR3 reads TGTGCCAGCAGGGGGGTAGGAACCGGGGAGCTGTTTTTT. As protein: CASRGVGTGELFF.

V and J are TRBV5-4 and TRBJ2-3; D ambiguous. Trimming stripped 4 bases from V and 2 bases from J, with 14 bases between. The CDR3 is made up of 15 amino acids. The germline CDR1 and CDR2 sequences are SGHNT and YYREEE (reference sequence). CDR3: CASSPFGGSTDTQYF. In nucleotides, the CDR3 is TGTGCCAGCAGCCCGTTCGGCGGATCCACAGATACGCAGTATTTT.

The rearrangement links TRBV11-2 to TRBJ1-1; D uncertain. CDR3 length: 14 amino acids. Per germline, CDR1 SGHAT and CDR2 FQNNGV. V was clipped by 5 bases and J by 7 bases, with 17 bases between them. CDR3 loop: CASSLTAGRGEAFF. The CDR3 region has the DNA TGTGCCAGCAGCCTGACCGCAGGAAGAGGTGAAGCTTTCTTT.

In this sample, this clone turned up once. This CDR3 is CASSLGWGPGNTIYF. CDR3 DNA sequence: TGCGCCAGCAGCCTGGGATGGGGGCCTGGAAACACCATATATTTT. The rearrangement uses TRBV4-1 and TRBJ1-3; a possible D gene is TRBD1 (6 bases). This CDR3 is 15 amino acids long. Germline CDR1 reads MGHRA; CDR2 reads YSYEKL. V was clipped by 4 bases and J by 2 bases, with 12 bases between them.

This rearrangement joins TRBV19 to TRBJ2-3; TRBD1 aligns across 8 bases. With 5 bases clipped from V and 4 bases from J, the junction kept 5 bases outside the gene matches. The germline V gene encodes CDR1 LNHDA and CDR2 SQIVND (reference sequence). This CDR3 has 14 residues. The CDR3 loop is CASSLGQGSDTQYF. The CDR3 DNA is TGTGCCAGTAGTCTTGGACAGGGTTCAGATACGCAGTATTTT.

J is TRBJ1-1 and V is TRBV14; D uncertain. Per the germline V gene, CDR1 is SGHDN and CDR2 is FVKESK. Trimming cost V 1 base and J 4 bases, with 7 bases left between them. The CDR3 is 13 residues long. The CDR3 DNA follows: TGTGCCAGCAGCCAAGTTGAGGCCACTGAAGCTTTCTTT. Residues: CASSQVEATEAFF.

CDR3 in amino acids: CASSRQQGGGLGEQYF. The CDR3 DNA sequence: TGTGCCAGCAGCCGACAACAAGGGGGTGGATTGGGTGAGCAGTACTTC. The V and J genes are TRBV7-9 and TRBJ2-7; D might be TRBD1 (6 bases). This CDR3 is 16 amino acids long. Trimming cost V 5 bases and J 7 bases, with 24 bases left between them. From germline, CDR1 is SEHNR and CDR2 FQNEAQ (reference sequence).

The V and J genes are TRBV7-6 and TRBJ2-3; 9 nucleotides align to TRBD2. The V segment lost 5 bases and the J segment 2 bases; nucleotides outside the gene matches: 8. Germline CDR1 reads SGHVS; CDR2 reads FNYEAQ. This CDR3 spans 16 amino acids. CDR3 region: CASSLLAGADTDTQYF. Written as DNA, the CDR3 is TGTGCCAGCAGCCTATTAGCGGGAGCAGACACAGATACGCAGTATTTT. Full variable domain (missing parts from reference TRBV7-6 and TRBJ2-3): GAGVSQSPRYKVTKRGQDVALRCDPISGHVSLYWYRQALGQGPEFLTYFNYEAQQDKSGLPNDRFSAERPEGSISTLTIQRTEQRDSAMYRCASSLLAGADTDTQYFGPGTRLTVL.